A selection of T cell receptor beta chains follows, all from one sample in a study of blood T cell repertoires in COVID-19. Here immunoSEQ multiplex PCR was the method, and the copy in TCRdb shows in-frame clones only, minus some. The sample consists of roughly 120,000 clones, more than 75% of them appearing once. Sequenced material: peripheral blood. All receptors come from a man between 60 and 75 years old with COVID-19, enrolled during active disease. Both conserved end residues are trimmed from each CDR3. The order of the fields is CDR3 protein, V gene, CDR3 length.

ASSRQLLGTDTQY | TRBV14 | 13
ASSSGTGFHEQF | TRBV7-3 | 12
ASSRQFDQPQH | TRBV3-1/TRBV3-2 | 11
AWDPDRRHEQY | TRBV30 | 11
ASSQDGLAGYEQY | TRBV4-3 | 13
ASSEEGSGPQH | TRBV2 | 11
ASSPDRSSPLH | TRBV4-1 | 11
ASTNGRTDTQY | TRBV2 | 11
AIRVTSGPYEQY | TRBV10-3 | 12
AWIWGQGLTGELF | TRBV30 | 13